This T cell receptor beta chain was obtained from a study of blood T cell repertoires in COVID-19. Study at large: Sites in the United States, Italy and Spain provided acute and convalescent COVID-19 samples.

Seattle participants joined during active infection and were tracked over time. Original processing methods: Amplification with reference gene primers provided the estimates of nucleated cell counts. TCRdb keeps only in-frame clones here, not all; method: immunoSEQ multiplex PCR. That table furnishes V, J and clone size, whereas the DNA furnished D and trimming. The table has some 180,000 clones, more than 75% seen once. A single count supports this clone. After removal of 0 bases from V and 5 bases from J, the junction contained 8 bases not matched to a gene. This CDR3 has 16 amino acids. Germline lookup yields CDR1 SGHRS and CDR2 YFSETQ.

The V gene is TRBV5-1, the J gene TRBJ2-5; 9 nucleotides match TRBD2. Source material: peripheral blood. The receptor was derived from a man younger than 35 with COVID-19, enrolled during active disease. This CDR3 reads CASSLAPAGGDETQYF. CDR3 nucleotides: TGCGCCAGCAGCTTGGCCCCAGCGGGAGGCGACGAGACCCAGTACTTC.